This T cell receptor beta chain was identified during a study of blood T cell repertoires in COVID-19. Study details: T cells, B-cell-depleted T cells, or PBMCs provided the cDNA or gDNA that served as material.

In germline, CDR1 is SGHVS, CDR2 FNYEAQ. This CDR3 has 14 amino acids. Trimming cost V 5 bases and J 3 bases; bases outside gene matches: 6. The repertoire was sequenced with immunoSEQ multiplex PCR; TCRdb's copy has only in-frame clones and lacks some. The sample lists hundreds of thousands of clones, about 91% seen once, with roughly 1.2% in the top ten. This clone was seen a few times. Input material: PBMCs or T cells enriched from blood (not recorded which). This TCR derives from a woman aged 40 to 50 with acute COVID-19. The V call is TRBV7-6, the J call TRBJ1-2; 7 bases match TRBD1. The CDR3 region is CASSPGGGYYGYTF. DNA for the CDR3: TGTGCCAGCAGCCCAGGGGGAGGATACTATGGCTACACCTTC.